This TCR beta chain was retrieved from a study of cytomegalovirus exposure and HLA in healthy donors. The PCR employed 60 Vbeta primers together with 13 Jbeta primers. TCRdb's table, derived via immunoSEQ multiplex PCR, lists solely in-frame clones and lacks some. The data show 100,000 or so clones, around 82% seen once. Germline loops: CDR1 KGHSH, CDR2 LQKENI. The V and J ends lost 3 bases and 4 bases, in that order; junction bases with no gene match: 7. The CDR3 is 16 amino acids. Every donor was a healthy person donating bone marrow. The source is a woman aged 45-60 years in good health and CMV-seropositive. This chain links TRBV18 with TRBJ1-1; 11 positions agree with TRBD1. Sequencing was carried out using PBMCs. The CDR3 coding sequence is TGTGCCAGCTCACCGAAGGGACAGGGGGAACGCACTGAAGCTTTCTTT. Its translation: CASSPKGQGERTEAFF.